The 31 T cell receptor beta chains presented below share a single source sample, sequenced in a study of cytomegalovirus exposure and HLA in healthy donors (dated by TCRdb to 2017 to 2019). The library came from the immunoSEQ multiplex PCR assay. For the multiplex PCR, a mixture combining 60 forward primers for TCR Vbeta segments and 13 reverse primers for TCR Jbeta segments was used. TCRdb's version of the immuneACCESS table is confined to in-frame rearrangements and falls short of the full clone set. An unresolved V gene accounts for under half of the shortfall where checked; the remainder is of unknown origin. The table for this sample lists 95,000 to 150,000 clones; roughly 80% of them were counted only once. The top ten clones comprise under 2.5% of the sample. The specimen sequenced was PBMCs. The source is a man aged 30 to 39 in good health and CMV-seronegative.

The CDR3 reads CASSRRFSGSNEKLFF. The CDR3 bases are TGTGCCAGCAGCCGTCGATTTTCAGGCAGTAATGAAAAACTGTTTTTT. The rearrangement links TRBV7-6 to TRBJ1-4; D gene ambiguous. Germline V gene lookup returns CDR1 SGHVS and CDR2 FNYEAQ. V was pared by 5 bases and J by 4 bases, with 17 bases between. The CDR3 contains 16 residues.

The V and J genes are TRBV9 and TRBJ2-3; D uncertain. V was cut by 0 bases and J by 1 base, with 3 bases left in between. Germline V CDR1 and CDR2: SGDLS, YYNGEE. This CDR3 region has 13 residues. CDR3 sequence: CASSVVGTDTQYF. Here the CDR3 DNA reads TGTGCCAGCAGCGTAGTCGGCACAGATACGCAGTATTTT.

The V call is TRBV10-3, the J call TRBJ2-1, with D possibly TRBD2 on 5 matching bases. From germline, CDR1 is ENHRY and CDR2 SYGVKD. The V end was cut by 7 bases, the J end by 0 bases, with 10 bases between. This CDR3 region has 14 residues. This CDR3 reads CAINAGNSYNEQFF. As DNA, the CDR3 is TGTGCCATCAATGCGGGTAACTCCTACAATGAGCAGTTCTTC.

This chain uses TRBV5-5 with TRBJ2-7; 9 nucleotides line up with TRBD1. The V gene end was trimmed by 4 bases and the J gene end by 7 bases; junction bases not matched to a gene: 9. CDR3 length equals 14 residues. Germline loops: CDR1 SGHKS, CDR2 YYEKEE (reference sequence). CDR3 residues: CASSLDRGSREQYF. The DNA of the CDR3 is TGTGCCAGCAGCCTGGACAGGGGATCGAGGGAGCAGTACTTC.

On this clone: This CDR3 is also generated by other DNA sequences in the sample. The chain's CDR3 is CASSFLAGRPDTQYF. DNA for the CDR3: TGTGCCAGCAGTTTTCTAGCGGGGCGCCCAGATACGCAGTATTTT. The chain links TRBV6-6 to TRBJ2-3; TRBD2 matches 9 bases. The germline V gene has CDR1 MNHNY and CDR2 SVGAGI (reference sequence). The trim removed 4 bases at V and 4 bases at J, leaving 6 bases unmatched. This CDR3 is 15 amino acids long.

This clone occurred a few times. The V call is TRBV7-9, the J call TRBJ2-3; 8 bases fit TRBD2. The CDR3 is 18 amino acids. Germline values: CDR1 SEHNR, CDR2 FQNEAQ (reference sequence). V shed 5 bases, J shed 4 bases, and the junction held 17 bases outside the gene matches. The CDR3 coding sequence is TGTGCCAGCAGCGCCATACGGGGTAGCGGGGCCTTCCCAGATACGCAGTATTTT. This sequence encodes CASSAIRGSGAFPDTQYF. Based on the CDR3 plus reference TRBV7-9 and TRBJ2-3, the full variable domain is DTGVSQNPRHKITKRGQNVTFRCDPISEHNRLYWYRQTLGQGPEFLTYFQNEAQLEKSRLLSDRFSAERPKGSFSTLEIQRTEQGDSAMYLCASSAIRGSGAFPDTQYFGPGTRLTVL.

The J gene is TRBJ2-1, the V gene TRBV27; D not certain. The length of the CDR3 is 16 residues. Germline V lookup: CDR1 MNHEY, CDR2 SMNVEV (reference sequence). With 8 bases removed from V and 11 bases from J, the gap between germline ends came to 28 bases. CDR3 sequence reads: CASPPPRPLEGSKQFF. The CDR3 DNA follows: TGTGCCAGCCCACCCCCTAGGCCCCTAGAAGGAAGTAAGCAGTTCTTC.

The chain uses TRBV5-6 and TRBJ1-4, with D possibly TRBD1 on 6 matching bases. Trimming cost V 0 bases and J 8 bases, with 17 bases left between them. Germline loops: CDR1 SGHDT, CDR2 YYEEEE. The CDR3 runs 16 residues. CDR3 in DNA: TGTGCCAGCAGCTTGGATCGGGGGGCCAGGAGCGAAAAACTGTTTTTT. Translation gives CASSLDRGARSEKLFF.

The rearrangement links TRBV30 to TRBJ1-5; tentative D call: TRBD1 (6 bases). Looked up from germline, CDR1 is GTSNPN and CDR2 is SVGIG (reference sequence). V was pared by 0 bases and J by 2 bases, with 11 bases between. This CDR3 has 15 amino acids. For the CDR3, the DNA is TGTGCCTGGAGTGTAGGGCCAGGGGGCAATCAGCCCCAGCATTTT. It is translated as CAWSVGPGGNQPQHF.

The chain links TRBV5-1 to TRBJ2-1; D remains unclear. The germline V gene encodes CDR1 SGHRS and CDR2 YFSETQ. V was cut by 1 base and J by 8 bases, with 13 bases left in between. The CDR3 extends over 14 amino acids. This CDR3 reads CASSLSATYHEQFF. The DNA of the CDR3 is TGCGCCAGCAGCTTGTCCGCGACTTACCATGAGCAGTTCTTC.

The rearrangement joins TRBV7-9 to TRBJ2-4, with TRBD2 matching 11 bases. The V segment lost 4 bases and the J segment 6 bases; nucleotides outside the gene matches: 11. Germline values: CDR1 SEHNR, CDR2 FQNEAQ (reference sequence). There are 17 residues in the CDR3. The CDR3 loop reads CASSSFSGGAGGNIQYF. The CDR3 bases are TGTGCCAGCAGCTCTTTTAGCGGGGGGGCCGGGGGAAACATTCAGTACTTC.

V and J are TRBV6-1 and TRBJ2-5; TRBD2 aligns across 8 bases. J was trimmed by 1 base and V by 8 bases; bases with no gene match: 9. The germline V gene encodes CDR1 MNHNS and CDR2 SASEGT. This CDR3 comprises 15 residues. Here the CDR3 DNA reads TGTGCCAGCTGGAGGGTAGCGGGAATCCAAGAGACCCAGTACTTC. The encoded protein is CASWRVAGIQETQYF.

The genes are TRBV29-1 and TRBJ1-2; 10 positions agree with TRBD1. V lost 1 base to trimming and J lost 4 bases; unmatched junction nucleotides: 9. The germline gives CDR1 SQVTM, CDR2 ANQGSEA. The CDR3 length is 16 residues. The CDR3 sequence is CSVEVRDRGRGYGYTF. In DNA, the CDR3 is TGCAGCGTTGAAGTCCGGGACAGGGGACGGGGCTATGGCTACACCTTC.

This clone has a handful of counts. V is TRBV7-9 and J is TRBJ2-7; 7 bases match TRBD2. V shed 10 bases and J 2 bases; nucleotides not matched to a gene: 8. Germline lookup yields CDR1 SEHNR and CDR2 FQNEAQ (reference sequence). The CDR3 is 13 residues long. Written as DNA, the CDR3 is TGTGCCACCGAACCTGCGGGGGCCTACGAGCAGTACTTC. This sequence encodes CATEPAGAYEQYF.

V usage is TRBV7-9 and J usage is TRBJ1-4; the D is unclear. The germline V gene encodes CDR1 SEHNR and CDR2 FQNEAQ (reference sequence). The length of the CDR3 is 12 residues. V was cut by 2 bases and J by 5 bases, with 3 bases left in between. The CDR3, as DNA: TGTGCCAGCAGCTTACTAAATGAAAAACTGTTTTTT. Translated, it gives CASSLLNEKLFF. The full variable domain, its missing parts supplied by reference TRBV7-9 and TRBJ1-4, is DTGVSQNPRHKITKRGQNVTFRCDPISEHNRLYWYRQTLGQGPEFLTYFQNEAQLEKSRLLSDRFSAERPKGSFSTLEIQRTEQGDSAMYLCASSLLNEKLFFGSGTQLSVL.

This sequence joins TRBV19 and TRBJ2-3; D is possibly TRBD1 (7 bases). V shed 5 bases and J shed 6 bases, with 15 bases lying between them. The V gene's germline CDR1 is LNHDA and CDR2 SQIVND (reference sequence). The CDR3 covers 14 residues. CDR3 bases: TGTGCCAGTAGTGAACAGGGGAGGCCCGATACGCAGTATTTT. It is translated as CASSEQGRPDTQYF.

This clone was seen just once. The V and J genes are TRBV25-1 and TRBJ1-4; perhaps TRBD1 as D (5 bases). Germline V gene data show CDR1 as MGHDK and CDR2 as SYGVNS. The length of the CDR3 is 11 residues. With 7 bases removed from V and 7 bases from J, the gap between germline ends came to 7 bases. CDR3 region: CASTGGEKLFF. In nucleotides, the CDR3 is TGTGCCAGCACGGGGGGTGAAAAACTGTTTTTT.

The rearrangement links TRBV28 to TRBJ2-7, with TRBD2 as a possible D gene (6 bases). Germline V gives CDR1 MDHEN, CDR2 SYDVKM. V was trimmed by 3 bases and J by 0 bases, leaving 18 bases between them. The CDR3 has 17 residues. Written as DNA, the CDR3 is TGTGCCAGCAGTTTTGTACTAGGGGACTGGCGCTCCTACGAGCAGTACTTC. It codes for CASSFVLGDWRSYEQYF. Looking up the rest from reference TRBV28 and TRBJ2-7 gives the full variable domain: DVKVTQSSRYLVKRTGEKVFLECVQDMDHENMFWYRQDPGLGLRLIYFSYDVKMKEKGDIPEGYSVSREKKERFSLILESASTNQTSMYLCASSFVLGDWRSYEQYFGPGTRLTVT.

The rearrangement joins TRBV9 to TRBJ1-1, with D possibly matching TRBD1 (6 bases). This CDR3 comprises 14 residues. Trimming removed 0 bases at V and 4 bases at J, with 10 bases between. CDR1 and CDR2 (germline): SGDLS, YYNGEE. The CDR3 here is CASSVEVGGTEAFF. CDR3 in DNA: TGTGCCAGCAGCGTAGAAGTAGGGGGCACTGAAGCTTTCTTT.

The rearrangement uses TRBV5-1 and TRBJ2-1, with TRBD2 identical over 7 bases. The J segment lost 8 bases and the V segment lost 2 bases, leaving 7 bases of the junction unmatched. Germline CDR1 is SGHRS and CDR2 is YFSETQ. CDR3 length: 14 residues. The CDR3 protein is CASSLVVGRDEQFF. The CDR3 DNA reads TGCGCCAGCAGCTTAGTCGTGGGGAGGGATGAGCAGTTCTTC.

The chain is built from TRBV19 and TRBJ1-2; TRBD1 matches at 7 bases. With V trimmed by 1 base and J by 3 bases, 5 bases remained unmatched. Per the germline V gene, CDR1 is LNHDA and CDR2 is SQIVND (reference sequence). The CDR3 contains 15 residues. The CDR3, as DNA: TGTGCCAGTAGTATAGGGCCAGGGGGTTACTATGGCTACACCTTC. Encoded protein: CASSIGPGGYYGYTF.

The CDR3 region has the DNA TGTGCCAGCAAGCTTGACAGGTACACAGATACGCAGTATTTT. It yields the protein CASKLDRYTDTQYF. The V and J genes are TRBV27 and TRBJ2-3; D might be TRBD1 (6 bases). V was pared by 7 bases and J by 2 bases, with 13 bases between. This CDR3 region has 14 residues. Looked up from germline, CDR1 is MNHEY and CDR2 is SMNVEV (reference sequence).

The chain combines TRBV7-2 with TRBJ2-3, with 11 nucleotides matching TRBD2. J lost 5 bases, V lost 1 base, and 8 bases had no gene match. Germline CDR1 is SGHTA and CDR2 is FQGNSA. There are 17 residues in the CDR3. The CDR3 nucleotides read TGTGCCAGCAGCTTAGGAATGACTAGCGGGGTGGGAGATACGCAGTATTTT. It is translated as CASSLGMTSGVGDTQYF.

The chain combines TRBV5-4 with TRBJ2-1; 11 nucleotides line up with TRBD2. Germline CDR1 SGHNT, CDR2 YYREEE (reference sequence). The CDR3 sequence is 14 residues long. V shed 3 bases and J 6 bases; nucleotides not matched to a gene: 2. In DNA, the CDR3 is TGTGCCAGCAGCTCTAGCGGGGGGTCCAATGAGCAGTTCTTC. Protein: CASSSSGGSNEQFF.

The chain recombines TRBV6-1 with TRBJ2-7; 8 bases are a match to TRBD2. The CDR3 totals 14 residues. V lost 7 bases to trimming and J lost 4 bases; unmatched junction nucleotides: 9. Per the germline V gene, CDR1 is MNHNS and CDR2 is SASEGT. The CDR3 here is CASITSGGGYEQYF. The CDR3 DNA sequence: TGTGCCAGCATAACCAGCGGGGGCGGTTACGAGCAGTACTTC.

CDR3 region: CASSSGRGQGDSDGYTF. The CDR3 DNA reads as TGTGCCAGCAGCTCAGGCCGGGGACAGGGGGATTCCGATGGCTACACCTTC. The chain uses TRBV7-8 and TRBJ1-2; TRBD1 matches at 11 bases. Losses at the gene ends were 4 bases for V and 6 bases for J; bases not matched to a gene: 13. The CDR3 runs 17 residues. Germline-derived CDR1 and CDR2 are SGHVS and FQNEAQ.

A few counts support this clone. The rearrangement links TRBV25-1 to TRBJ2-4; weak D call: TRBD1 (6 bases). The CDR3 runs to 13 residues. The V end was cut by 4 bases, the J end by 4 bases, with 8 bases between. CDR1 and CDR2 from the germline V gene are MGHDK and SYGVNS. This CDR3 is CASSGQGKNIQYF. DNA of the CDR3: TGTGCCAGCAGTGGGCAGGGGAAAAACATTCAGTACTTC. Full variable domain (rest looked up from reference TRBV25-1 and TRBJ2-4): EADIYQTPRYLVIGTGKKITLECSQTMGHDKMYWYQQDPGMELHLIHYSYGVNSTEKGDLSSESTVSRIRTEHFPLTLESARPSHTSQYLCASSGQGKNIQYFGAGTRLSVL.

This clone was seen a handful of times. The chain carries TRBV11-2 and TRBJ2-7; possible D gene TRBD2, 6 bases. This CDR3 contains 17 residues. Germline values: CDR1 SGHAT, CDR2 FQNNGV. The V and J ends lost 0 bases and 4 bases respectively, with 19 bases between them. CDR3 DNA sequence: TGTGCCAGCAGCTTAGAAGGCCCCCCGGACTACTCATACGAGCAGTACTTC. Its protein product is CASSLEGPPDYSYEQYF.

This chain links TRBV6-5 with TRBJ2-3, with no clear D. V shed 5 bases and J shed 6 bases, with 6 bases lying between them. The germline gives CDR1 MNHEY, CDR2 SVGAGI. The CDR3 totals 11 residues. Here the CDR3 DNA reads TGTGCCAGCAGTGGCAAGGATACGCAGTATTTT. Encoded protein: CASSGKDTQYF.

The rearrangement joins TRBV2 to TRBJ2-3; 11 positions match TRBD2. The CDR3 has 16 residues. The germline V gene encodes CDR1 SNHLY and CDR2 FYNNEI. The V and J ends lost 5 bases and 2 bases, in that order; junction bases with no gene match: 6. The CDR3 loop reads CASSPRLAGNTDTQYF. The DNA of the CDR3 is TGTGCCAGCAGTCCCCGACTAGCGGGGAACACAGATACGCAGTATTTT.

This chain links TRBV7-9 with TRBJ2-7, with D possibly being TRBD2 (6 bases). Germline V gene data show CDR1 as SEHNR and CDR2 as FQNEAQ (reference sequence). This CDR3 region has 12 residues. Trimming took 8 bases from V and 6 from J, leaving 14 bases between them. The chain's CDR3 is CASRRGTAEQYF. The CDR3 DNA sequence: TGTGCCAGCCGGAGGGGAACAGCCGAGCAGTACTTC.